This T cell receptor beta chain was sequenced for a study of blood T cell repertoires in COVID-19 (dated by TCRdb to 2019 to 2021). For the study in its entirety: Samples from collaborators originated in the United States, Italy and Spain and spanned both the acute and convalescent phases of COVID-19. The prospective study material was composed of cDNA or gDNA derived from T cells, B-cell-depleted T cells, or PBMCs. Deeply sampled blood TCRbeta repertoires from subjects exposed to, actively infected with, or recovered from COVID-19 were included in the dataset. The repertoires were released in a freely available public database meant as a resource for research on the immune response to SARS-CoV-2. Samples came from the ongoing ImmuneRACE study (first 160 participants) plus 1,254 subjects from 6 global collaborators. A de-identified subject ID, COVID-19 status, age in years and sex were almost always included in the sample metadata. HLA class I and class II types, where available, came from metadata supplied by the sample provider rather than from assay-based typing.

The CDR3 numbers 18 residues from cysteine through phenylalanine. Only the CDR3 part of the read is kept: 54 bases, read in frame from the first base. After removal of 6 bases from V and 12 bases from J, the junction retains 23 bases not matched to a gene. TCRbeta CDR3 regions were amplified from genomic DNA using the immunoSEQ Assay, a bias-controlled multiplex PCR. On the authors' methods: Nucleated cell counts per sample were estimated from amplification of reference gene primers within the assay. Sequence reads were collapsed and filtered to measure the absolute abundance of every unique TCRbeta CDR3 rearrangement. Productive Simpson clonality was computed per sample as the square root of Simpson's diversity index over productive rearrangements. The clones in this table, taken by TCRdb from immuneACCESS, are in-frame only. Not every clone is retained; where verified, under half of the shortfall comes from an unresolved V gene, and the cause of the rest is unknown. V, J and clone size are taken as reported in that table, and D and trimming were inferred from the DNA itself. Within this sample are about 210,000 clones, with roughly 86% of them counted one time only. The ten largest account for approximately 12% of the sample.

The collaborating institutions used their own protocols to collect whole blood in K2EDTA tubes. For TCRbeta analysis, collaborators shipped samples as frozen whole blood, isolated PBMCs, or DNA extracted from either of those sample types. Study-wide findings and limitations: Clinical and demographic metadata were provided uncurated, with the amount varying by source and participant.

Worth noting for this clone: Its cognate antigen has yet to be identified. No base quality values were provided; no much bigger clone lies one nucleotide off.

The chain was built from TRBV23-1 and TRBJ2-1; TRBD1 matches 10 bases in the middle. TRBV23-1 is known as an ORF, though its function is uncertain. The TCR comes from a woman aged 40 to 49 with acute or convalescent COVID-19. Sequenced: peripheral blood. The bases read TGCGCCAGCAGCCCAACCAACTCAGCGGGACAGGGGCCTCGGGGGCAGTTCTTC. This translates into CASSPTNSAGQGPRGQFF.